This T cell receptor (beta chain) was recorded in a study of Ad26.COV2.S vaccination and SARS-CoV-2 variants. Treatment defined: around 19 received Ad26.COV2.S at low or high dose, single or two shots; about 5 received placebo; per-sample allocation not given. Sampling was performed 63 days after the first vaccine or placebo injection. At a Boston site, the person donating was an adult of 18-55 years. Trimming shortened V by 6 bases and J by 0 bases, and 14 bases separated the two germline ends. CDR3 length: 15 residues. The germline V gene encodes CDR1 MNHEY and CDR2 SVGAGI. The repertoire was sequenced with immunoSEQ multiplex PCR; TCRdb's copy has only in-frame clones and lacks some. The data show 380,000 or so clones, around 89% seen once.

The chain employs TRBV6-5 and TRBJ1-1, with D unclear. Here the sequenced sample was peripheral blood, taken in a trial of Ad26.COV2.S vaccine versus placebo. This receptor was identified in a person aged 18-65 years who received the Ad26.COV2.S COVID-19 vaccine or a placebo. The CDR3 protein is CASSQPGFLNTEAFF. The CDR3 region has the DNA TGTGCCAGCAGCCAACCCGGATTCCTGAACACTGAAGCTTTCTTT.